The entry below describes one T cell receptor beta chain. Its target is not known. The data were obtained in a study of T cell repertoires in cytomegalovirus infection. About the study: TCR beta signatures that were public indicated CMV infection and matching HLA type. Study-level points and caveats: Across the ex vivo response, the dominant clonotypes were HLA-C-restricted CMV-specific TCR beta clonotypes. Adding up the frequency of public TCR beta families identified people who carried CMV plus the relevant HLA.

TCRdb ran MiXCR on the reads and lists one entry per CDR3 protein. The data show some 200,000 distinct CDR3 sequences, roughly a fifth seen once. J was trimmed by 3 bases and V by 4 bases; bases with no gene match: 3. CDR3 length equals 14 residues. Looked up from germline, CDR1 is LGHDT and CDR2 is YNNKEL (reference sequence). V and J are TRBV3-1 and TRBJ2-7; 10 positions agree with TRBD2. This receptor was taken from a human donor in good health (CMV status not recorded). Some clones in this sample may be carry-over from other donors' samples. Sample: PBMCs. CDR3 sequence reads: CASSPGLAVYEQYF. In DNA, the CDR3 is TGTGCCAGCAGCCCTGGACTAGCGGTCTACGAGCAGTACTTC.